Shown below are 10 T cell receptor beta chains from a single sample sequenced in a study of T cell changes during pregnancy in multiple sclerosis (dated by TCRdb to the late 2010s). The library came from the immunoSEQ multiplex PCR assay. Sourced from immuneACCESS, this table was stored by TCRdb with only in-frame sequences that have V and J called. A share of the clones is absent; for the studies checked, an unresolved V gene accounts for under half, and the remainder has no known explanation. The table for this sample lists 55,000 to 65,000 clones; 90% to 95% of them were counted only once. The ten largest clones take up 0.65% to 0.9% of the sample. This sample comprised peripheral blood, obtained in the first trimester of pregnancy. The origin of the receptors is a female donor with multiple sclerosis, enrolled in a pregnancy study.

The chain combines TRBV7-2 with TRBJ2-5; D is uncertain. V lost 5 bases and J 4 bases, leaving 8 bases between the germline ends. This CDR3 is 12 amino acids long. Germline V gene lookup returns CDR1 SGHTA and CDR2 FQGNSA. CDR3 sequence reads: CASSLFGETQYF. Written as DNA, the CDR3 is TGTGCCAGCAGCCTATTTGGAGAGACCCAGTACTTC.

The chain carries TRBV21-1 and TRBJ2-2; the DNA was not used to check the table's D call, TRBD1. TRBV21-1 is classified as a pseudogene. The CDR3 is 17 amino acids. The CDR3: CASSKMYRAIGTGELFF. The CDR3 DNA sequence: TGTGCCAGCAGCAAAATGTACAGGGCCATAGGGACCGGGGAGCTGTTTTTT.

The V and J genes are TRBV7-2 and TRBJ2-7, with 11 bases identical to TRBD1. Unmatched junction bases numbered 8, after V lost 7 bases and J lost 3 bases. There are 15 residues in the CDR3. Germline V gene sequence: CDR1 SGHTA, CDR2 FQGNSA. The CDR3 here is CASNIPGQGVYEQYF. Here the CDR3 DNA reads TGTGCCAGCAACATACCGGGACAGGGGGTCTACGAGCAGTACTTC.

The chain employs TRBV7-2 and TRBJ2-3, with no clear D. Trimming took 1 base from V and 0 from J, leaving 8 bases between them. CDR1 is SGHTA and CDR2 is FQGNSA in the germline V gene. CDR3 length equals 15 residues. This chain's CDR3 is CASSLDRYSTDTQYF. CDR3 DNA sequence: TGTGCCAGCAGCTTAGACCGCTATAGCACAGATACGCAGTATTTT.

J is TRBJ1-1 and V is TRBV7-9, with a weak D call TRBD1 (5 bases). Between the trimmed V and J ends, which lost 11 bases and 3 bases, there was a span of 19 bases. Germline V gene lookup returns CDR1 SEHNR and CDR2 FQNEAQ (reference sequence). The CDR3 consists of 14 residues. This chain's CDR3 is CAGSVTAGDTEAFF. DNA for the CDR3: TGTGCCGGAAGTGTGACGGCGGGGGACACTGAAGCTTTCTTT.

This chain uses TRBV6-5 with TRBJ2-7; the match to TRBD1 covers 9 bases. With V trimmed by 2 bases and J by 0 bases, 5 bases remained unmatched. From germline, CDR1 is MNHEY and CDR2 SVGAGI. The CDR3 runs to 16 residues. In DNA, the CDR3 is TGTGCCAGCAGTTACGGGACAGGGACCAGCTCCTACGAGCAGTACTTC. This encodes CASSYGTGTSSYEQYF.

The rearrangement uses TRBV25-1 and TRBJ2-3; possibly TRBD2 for D (5 bases). Germline-derived CDR1 and CDR2 are MGHDK and SYGVNS. With 4 bases removed from V and 3 bases from J, the gap between germline ends came to 17 bases. The CDR3 spans 16 residues. In nucleotides, the CDR3 is TGTGCCAGCAGTGTGAAGGCGGGTTCTGCGACAGATACGCAGTATTTT. This gives the protein CASSVKAGSATDTQYF. The variable domain in full, completed from reference TRBV25-1 and TRBJ2-3, reads EADIYQTPRYLVIGTGKKITLECSQTMGHDKMYWYQQDPGMELHLIHYSYGVNSTEKGDLSSESTVSRIRTEHFPLTLESARPSHTSQYLCASSVKAGSATDTQYFGPGTRLTVL.

V gene TRBV28 combines with J gene TRBJ2-7, with TRBD1 as a possible D gene (5 bases). Germline V lookup: CDR1 MDHEN, CDR2 SYDVKM. This CDR3 is built from 14 residues. V was cut by 6 bases and J by 0 bases, with 12 bases left in between. CDR3 DNA sequence: TGTGCCAGCAGGGGGCAGGGCTACTCCTACGAGCAGTACTTC. Translated, it gives CASRGQGYSYEQYF.

J is TRBJ1-3 and V is TRBV15; 9 bases line up with TRBD1. The CDR3 is made up of 15 amino acids. Germline CDR1 and CDR2: LNHNV and YYDKDF (reference sequence). J was trimmed by 8 bases and V by 2 bases; bases with no gene match: 7. CDR3: CATSRSPDRGDTIYF. CDR3 sequence (DNA): TGTGCCACCAGCAGATCCCCGGACAGGGGAGACACCATATATTTT.

The genes are TRBV18 and TRBJ1-5, with a possible D match to TRBD1 (6 bases). V lost 6 bases and J lost 0, with 12 bases in between. CDR3 length: 15 residues. Germline V lookup: CDR1 KGHSH, CDR2 LQKENI. The CDR3 DNA reads as TGTGCCAGCTCGCAGGACAGAGATAGCAATCAGCCCCAGCATTTT. Translation gives CASSQDRDSNQPQHF.